The 20 T cell receptor beta chains in this list originate from one sample, sequenced in a study of glioma-infiltrating T cells after dendritic cell vaccination. Generated by immunoSEQ multiplex PCR, the TCRdb table keeps only in-frame clones and is missing some. The table has fewer than 75,000 clones, about 76% seen once. Specimen: blood, collected before dendritic cell vaccination. The receptors derive from a human donor with glioblastoma.

The genes are TRBV2 and TRBJ1-1; 7 bases are shared with TRBD1. The germline gives CDR1 SNHLY, CDR2 FYNNEI. V lost 6 bases and J lost 0; bases outside the gene matches: 13. The CDR3 runs to 17 residues. CDR3 nucleotides: TGTGCCAGCAGGCCAAGGGGGCAGCCGGTCTTGAACACTGAAGCTTTCTTT. This encodes CASRPRGQPVLNTEAFF. Combining the CDR3 with reference TRBV2 and TRBJ1-1 gives the whole variable domain EPEVTQTPSHQVTQMGQEVILRCVPISNHLYFYWYRQILGQKVEFLVSFYNNEISEKSEIFDDQFSVERPDGSNFTLKIRSTKLEDSAMYFCASRPRGQPVLNTEAFFGQGTRLTVV.

This clone has only a few counts. The chain has TRBV6-1 and TRBJ2-7; 8 bases are a match to TRBD1. Germline V gives CDR1 MNHNS, CDR2 SASEGT. This CDR3 has 13 amino acids. After removal of 5 bases from V and 3 bases from J, the junction contained 3 bases not matched to a gene. This chain's CDR3 is CASSPQGVYEQYF. In nucleotides, the CDR3 is TGTGCCAGCAGTCCACAGGGGGTCTACGAGCAGTACTTC.

This chain uses TRBV5-6 with TRBJ1-5; a possible D gene is TRBD1 (5 bases). Germline V gene data show CDR1 as SGHDT and CDR2 as YYEEEE. V lost 0 bases, J lost 0 bases, and 10 bases lay in between. The CDR3 covers 16 residues. CDR3 sequence reads: CASSLGQINSNQPQHF. CDR3 nucleotides: TGTGCCAGCAGCTTGGGACAGATAAATAGCAATCAGCCCCAGCATTTT.

This clone has more than one count but fewer than ten. This rearrangement joins TRBV2 to TRBJ2-6; no clear D gene. The CDR3 spans 17 residues. From germline, CDR1 is SNHLY and CDR2 FYNNEI. The V gene lost 3 bases and the J gene lost 0 bases, with 12 bases spanning the gap. The CDR3 DNA follows: TGTGCCAGCAGTGATGTAAGGCGGAGCTCTGGGGCCAACGTCCTGACTTTC. This gives the protein CASSDVRRSSGANVLTF.

V is TRBV7-2 and J is TRBJ2-3; TRBD1 matches 10 bases. Looked up from germline, CDR1 is SGHTA and CDR2 is FQGNSA. The CDR3 totals 16 residues. The junction had 11 bases not matched to a gene; V was cut back by 7 bases and J by 4 bases. The CDR3 DNA sequence: TGTGCCAGCACCACATTAAAGACAGGGGGCGCAGATACGCAGTATTTT. This sequence encodes CASTTLKTGGADTQYF.

CDR3 DNA sequence: TGTGCCAGCAGTTACAACGGTCGTGCTTTCTTT. It is translated as CASSYNGRAFF. This chain joins TRBV6-5 and TRBJ1-1; D gene uncertain. The CDR3 runs to 11 residues. Trimming cost V 2 bases and J 11 bases, with 9 bases left between them. The V gene's germline CDR1 is MNHEY and CDR2 SVGAGI.

V is TRBV6-6 and J is TRBJ1-1; TRBD1 might be the D (5 bases). The germline CDR1 and CDR2 sequences are MNHNY and SVGAGI (reference sequence). The CDR3 covers 14 residues. With 4 bases removed from V and 5 bases from J, the gap between germline ends came to 14 bases. CDR3 in DNA: TGTGCCAGCAGTTCTCAGGGTCCCGGGACTGAAGCTTTCTTT. Protein sequence: CASSSQGPGTEAFF.

The rearrangement uses TRBV2 and TRBJ1-2, with 9 bases matching TRBD1. This CDR3 is built from 14 residues. The junction had 6 bases not matched to a gene; V was cut back by 3 bases and J by 7 bases. Germline CDR1 is SNHLY and CDR2 is FYNNEI. CDR3 nucleotide sequence: TGTGCCAGCAGTGATTACCGGGACAGGGCTGGCTACACCTTC. Protein sequence: CASSDYRDRAGYTF.

This clone was observed a few times. The rearrangement links TRBV7-8 to TRBJ1-5; perhaps TRBD1 as D (5 bases). The V gene's germline CDR1 is SGHVS and CDR2 FQNEAQ. The germline V and J ends were trimmed by 5 bases and 4 bases, with 9 bases remaining between them. This CDR3 is 13 amino acids long. CDR3 bases: TGTGCCAGCAGCGTACAGGAGAATCAGCCCCAGCATTTT. This translates into CASSVQENQPQHF.

This chain connects TRBV2 to TRBJ1-1; D is possibly TRBD1 (5 bases). The CDR3 is 13 amino acids. Trimming removed 7 bases at V and 4 bases at J, with 13 bases between. Germline CDR1 and CDR2: SNHLY and FYNNEI. The CDR3 bases are TGTGCCAGCAAGGGCAGGGATGGCACTGAAGCTTTCTTT. Translation: CASKGRDGTEAFF. Combining the CDR3 with reference TRBV2 and TRBJ1-1 gives the whole variable domain EPEVTQTPSHQVTQMGQEVILRCVPISNHLYFYWYRQILGQKVEFLVSFYNNEISEKSEIFDDQFSVERPDGSNFTLKIRSTKLEDSAMYFCASKGRDGTEAFFGQGTRLTVV.

The V call is TRBV5-6, the J call TRBJ2-7; 8 bases fit TRBD1. Germline loops: CDR1 SGHDT, CDR2 YYEEEE. Trimming took 2 bases from V and 2 from J; bases not matched to a gene: 12. This CDR3 is 17 amino acids long. The CDR3 is CASSFIPPGQAAYEQYF. In DNA, the CDR3 is TGTGCCAGCAGCTTTATCCCTCCGGGACAGGCGGCCTACGAGCAGTACTTC.

The chain links TRBV9 to TRBJ2-7; TRBD2 matches at 7 bases. Germline V lookup: CDR1 SGDLS, CDR2 YYNGEE. V trimming: 0 bases; J trimming: 0 bases; junction bases outside the gene matches: 3. The CDR3 length is 15 residues. CDR3 in amino acids: CASSVDGGSSYEQYF. The CDR3 nucleotides are TGTGCCAGCAGCGTAGACGGGGGGAGCTCCTACGAGCAGTACTTC.

The chain links TRBV28 to TRBJ2-2; perhaps TRBD2 as D (7 bases). Trimming cost V 4 bases and J 3 bases, with 15 bases left between them. The CDR3 is 16 amino acids. CDR1 is MDHEN and CDR2 is SYDVKM in the germline V gene. The CDR3 DNA reads TGTGCCAGCAGTTCGTTTGCGGGGGCGGACACCGGGGAGCTGTTTTTT. Translating it yields CASSSFAGADTGELFF.

The rearrangement uses TRBV25-1 and TRBJ1-1; D call uncertain. Trimming cost V 5 bases and J 7 bases, with 14 bases left between them. The CDR3 is 13 amino acids. The germline V gene encodes CDR1 MGHDK and CDR2 SYGVNS. CDR3 in amino acids: CASSRQGGSEAFF. In nucleotides, the CDR3 is TGTGCCAGCAGTAGACAAGGTGGGAGTGAAGCTTTCTTT.

In its sample, this clone was seen a few times. The chain uses TRBV11-2 and TRBJ2-7; tentatively, D is TRBD2 (5 bases). V lost 5 bases to trimming and J lost 2 bases, with 13 bases between them. The germline V gene has CDR1 SGHAT and CDR2 FQNNGV. The CDR3 runs to 14 residues. CDR3 sequence reads: CASSLDTEAYEQYF. The CDR3 DNA follows: TGTGCCAGCAGCCTCGACACGGAGGCCTACGAGCAGTACTTC.

The V and J genes are TRBV4-1 and TRBJ1-1; perhaps TRBD1 as D (5 bases). CDR1 is MGHRA and CDR2 is YSYEKL in the germline V gene. V dropped 4 bases and J dropped 5 bases, with 17 bases sitting between them. This CDR3 is 15 amino acids long. The CDR3 spells CASSRGGAEGTEAFF. Written as DNA, the CDR3 is TGCGCCAGCAGCCGTGGAGGGGCGGAGGGAACTGAAGCTTTCTTT.

This chain uses TRBV7-9 with TRBJ2-3; D is possibly TRBD1 (6 bases). The germline V gene has CDR1 SEHNR and CDR2 FQNEAQ (reference sequence). The CDR3 length is 16 residues. V was shortened by 3 bases and J by 5 bases, with 18 bases between the two germline ends. CDR3 nucleotides: TGTGCCAGCAGCTTGGGGGCAGGGGTCTTTGGAGATACGCAGTATTTT. Translated: CASSLGAGVFGDTQYF. Supplemented by reference TRBV7-9 and TRBJ2-3, the full variable domain reads DTGVSQNPRHKITKRGQNVTFRCDPISEHNRLYWYRQTLGQGPEFLTYFQNEAQLEKSRLLSDRFSAERPKGSFSTLEIQRTEQGDSAMYLCASSLGAGVFGDTQYFGPGTRLTVL.

This chain links TRBV5-6 with TRBJ2-7; 7 bases are shared with TRBD2. The J segment lost 5 bases and the V segment lost 4 bases, leaving 12 bases of the junction unmatched. Germline CDR1 is SGHDT and CDR2 is YYEEEE. The CDR3 contains 15 residues. CDR3 sequence reads: CASSSLRDYPHEQYF. Here the CDR3 DNA reads TGTGCCAGCAGCAGTCTCCGGGACTACCCCCACGAGCAGTACTTC.

This clone showed up just a few times. The V and J genes are TRBV28 and TRBJ2-1, with 13 bases lining up with TRBD2. The V gene's germline CDR1 is MDHEN and CDR2 SYDVKM. V trimming: 3 bases; J trimming: 10 bases; junction bases outside the gene matches: 3. The CDR3 is 14 amino acids. CDR3 sequence: CASSFGGLAGEQFF. The CDR3 coding sequence is TGTGCCAGCAGTTTCGGGGGACTAGCGGGGGAGCAGTTCTTC. Combining the CDR3 with reference TRBV28 and TRBJ2-1 gives the whole variable domain DVKVTQSSRYLVKRTGEKVFLECVQDMDHENMFWYRQDPGLGLRLIYFSYDVKMKEKGDIPEGYSVSREKKERFSLILESASTNQTSMYLCASSFGGLAGEQFFGPGTRLTVL.

V and J are TRBV7-2 and TRBJ2-1; possible D gene TRBD2, 7 bases. Germline CDR1 reads SGHTA; CDR2 reads FQGNSA. The CDR3 is made up of 17 amino acids. With 6 bases removed from V and 7 bases from J, the gap between germline ends came to 25 bases. CDR3: CASSLRGRGGTGNEQFF. CDR3 DNA sequence: TGTGCCAGCAGTCTTAGGGGGAGGGGTGGCACCGGGAATGAGCAGTTCTTC.